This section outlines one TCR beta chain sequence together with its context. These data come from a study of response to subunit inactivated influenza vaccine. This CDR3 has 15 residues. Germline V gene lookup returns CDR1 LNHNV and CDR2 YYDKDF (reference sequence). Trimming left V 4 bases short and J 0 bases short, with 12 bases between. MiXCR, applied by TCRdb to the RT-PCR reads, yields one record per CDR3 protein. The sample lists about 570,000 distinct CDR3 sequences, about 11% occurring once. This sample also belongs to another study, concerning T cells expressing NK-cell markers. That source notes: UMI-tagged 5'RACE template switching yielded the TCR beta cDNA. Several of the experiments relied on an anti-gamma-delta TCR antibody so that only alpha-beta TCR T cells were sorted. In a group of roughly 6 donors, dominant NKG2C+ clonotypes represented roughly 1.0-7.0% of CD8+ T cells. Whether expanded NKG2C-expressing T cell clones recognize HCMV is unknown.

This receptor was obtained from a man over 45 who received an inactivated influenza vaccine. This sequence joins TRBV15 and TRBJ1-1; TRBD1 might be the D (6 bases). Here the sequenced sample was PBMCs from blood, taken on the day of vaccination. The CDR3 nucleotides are TGTGCCACCAGCACATGGACAGCTATGAACACTGAAGCTTTCTTT. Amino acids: CATSTWTAMNTEAFF.